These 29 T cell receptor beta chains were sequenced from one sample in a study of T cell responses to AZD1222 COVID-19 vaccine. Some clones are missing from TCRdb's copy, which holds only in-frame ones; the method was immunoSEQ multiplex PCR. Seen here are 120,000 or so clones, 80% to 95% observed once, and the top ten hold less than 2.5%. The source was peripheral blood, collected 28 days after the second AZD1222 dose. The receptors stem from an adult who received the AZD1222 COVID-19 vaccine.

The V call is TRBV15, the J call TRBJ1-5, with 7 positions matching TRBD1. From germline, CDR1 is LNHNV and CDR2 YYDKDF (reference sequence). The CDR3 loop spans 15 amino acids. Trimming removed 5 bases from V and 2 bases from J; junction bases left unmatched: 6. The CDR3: CATSGDRVGNQPQHF. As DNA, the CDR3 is TGTGCCACCAGCGGCGACAGGGTTGGCAATCAGCCCCAGCATTTT.

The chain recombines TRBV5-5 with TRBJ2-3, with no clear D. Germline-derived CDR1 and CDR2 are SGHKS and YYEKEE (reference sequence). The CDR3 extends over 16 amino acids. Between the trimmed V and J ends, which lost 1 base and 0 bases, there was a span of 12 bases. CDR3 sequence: CASSLFRSTSTDTQYF. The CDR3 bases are TGTGCCAGCAGCTTGTTTAGGTCCACTAGCACAGATACGCAGTATTTT.

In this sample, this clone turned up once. CDR3 bases: TGTGCCACCATGTTAGCCTACGAGCAGTACTTC. This translates into CATMLAYEQYF. V is TRBV27 and J is TRBJ2-7; unclear D gene. The V and J ends lost 10 bases and 2 bases respectively, with 9 bases between them. Germline V CDR1 and CDR2: MNHEY, SMNVEV (reference sequence). CDR3 length equals 11 residues.

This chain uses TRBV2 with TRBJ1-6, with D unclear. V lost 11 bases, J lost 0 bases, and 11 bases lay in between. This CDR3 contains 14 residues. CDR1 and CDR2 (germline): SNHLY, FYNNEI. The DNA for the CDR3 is TGTGCCGCTGAACCGAGCTCCTATAATTCACCCCTCCACTTT. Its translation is CAAEPSSYNSPLHF. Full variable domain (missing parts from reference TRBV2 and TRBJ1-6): EPEVTQTPSHQVTQMGQEVILRCVPISNHLYFYWYRQILGQKVEFLVSFYNNEISEKSEIFDDQFSVERPDGSNFTLKIRSTKLEDSAMYFCAAEPSSYNSPLHFGNGTRLTVT.

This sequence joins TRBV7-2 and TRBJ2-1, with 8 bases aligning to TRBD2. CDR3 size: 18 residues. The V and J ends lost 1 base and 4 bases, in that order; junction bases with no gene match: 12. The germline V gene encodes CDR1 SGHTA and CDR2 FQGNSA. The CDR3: CASSLVGAAGDRYNEQFF. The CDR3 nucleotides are TGTGCCAGCAGCTTAGTCGGGGCAGCGGGGGATCGATACAATGAGCAGTTCTTC. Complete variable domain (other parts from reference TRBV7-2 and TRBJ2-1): GAGVSQSPSNKVTEKGKDVELRCDPISGHTALYWYRQSLGQGLEFLIYFQGNSAPDKSGLPSDRFSAERTGGSVSTLTIQRTQQEDSAVYLCASSLVGAAGDRYNEQFFGPGTRLTVL.

The CDR3 sequence is CASSSRNPYEQYF. CDR3 sequence (DNA): TGTGCCAGCAGTTCTAGGAACCCATACGAGCAGTACTTC. This chain joins TRBV2 and TRBJ2-7; D not resolved. The CDR3 is 13 amino acids. The V and J ends lost 5 bases and 4 bases respectively, with 12 bases between them. CDR1 and CDR2 from the germline V gene are SNHLY and FYNNEI.

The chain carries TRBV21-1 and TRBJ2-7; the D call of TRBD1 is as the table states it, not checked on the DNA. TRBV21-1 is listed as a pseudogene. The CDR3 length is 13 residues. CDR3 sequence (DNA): TGTGCCCGAAAGACAGGGGGGTACTACGAGCAGTACTTC. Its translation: CARKTGGYYEQYF.

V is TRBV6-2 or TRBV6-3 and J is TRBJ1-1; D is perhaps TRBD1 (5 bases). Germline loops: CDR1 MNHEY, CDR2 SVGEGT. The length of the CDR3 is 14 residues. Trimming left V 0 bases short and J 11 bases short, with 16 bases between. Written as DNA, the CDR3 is TGTGCCAGCAGTTACTCGAGAGGACCCGGGGGTGCTTTCTTT. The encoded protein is CASSYSRGPGGAFF.

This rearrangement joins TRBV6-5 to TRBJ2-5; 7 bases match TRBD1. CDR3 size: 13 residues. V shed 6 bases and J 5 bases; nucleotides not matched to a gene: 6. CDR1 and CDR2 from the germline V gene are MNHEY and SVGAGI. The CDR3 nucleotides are TGTGCCAGCAGACCCCCAGGGGGTGAGACCCAGTACTTC. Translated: CASRPPGGETQYF.

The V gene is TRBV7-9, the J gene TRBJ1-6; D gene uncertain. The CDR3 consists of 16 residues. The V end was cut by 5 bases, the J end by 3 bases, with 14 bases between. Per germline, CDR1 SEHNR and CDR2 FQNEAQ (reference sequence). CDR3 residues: CASSPHFQIYNSPLHF. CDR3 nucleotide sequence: TGTGCCAGCAGCCCCCATTTTCAGATCTATAATTCACCCCTCCACTTT.

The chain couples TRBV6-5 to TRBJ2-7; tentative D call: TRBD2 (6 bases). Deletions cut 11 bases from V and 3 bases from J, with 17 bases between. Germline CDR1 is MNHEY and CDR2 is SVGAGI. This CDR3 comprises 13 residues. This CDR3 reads CAGTGGNYYEQYF. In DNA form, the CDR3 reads TGTGCCGGAACAGGAGGGAATTACTACGAGCAGTACTTC.

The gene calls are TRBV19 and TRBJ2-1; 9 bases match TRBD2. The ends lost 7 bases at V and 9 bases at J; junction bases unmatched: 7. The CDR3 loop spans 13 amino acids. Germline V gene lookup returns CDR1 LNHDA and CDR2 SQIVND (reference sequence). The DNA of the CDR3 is TGTGCCAGTATCAAGGCGGGGGGGAGTGAGCAGTTCTTC. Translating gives CASIKAGGSEQFF.

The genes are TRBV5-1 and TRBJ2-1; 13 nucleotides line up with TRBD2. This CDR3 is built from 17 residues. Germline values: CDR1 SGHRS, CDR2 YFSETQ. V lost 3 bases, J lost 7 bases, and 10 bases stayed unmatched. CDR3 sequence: CASSSAVLAGGNNEQFF. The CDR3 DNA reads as TGCGCCAGCAGCTCCGCGGTACTAGCGGGGGGGAATAATGAGCAGTTCTTC. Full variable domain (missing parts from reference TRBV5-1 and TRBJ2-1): KAGVTQTPRYLIKTRGQQVTLSCSPISGHRSVSWYQQTPGQGLQFLFEYFSETQRNKGNFPGRFSGRQFSNSRSEMNVSTLELGDSALYLCASSSAVLAGGNNEQFFGPGTRLTVL.

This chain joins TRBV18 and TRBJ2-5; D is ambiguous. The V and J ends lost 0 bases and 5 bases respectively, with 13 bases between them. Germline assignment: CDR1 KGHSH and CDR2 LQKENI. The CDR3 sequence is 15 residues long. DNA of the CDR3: TGTGCCAGCTCACCACCGAGTCGTGTGGGGGAGACCCAGTACTTC. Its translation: CASSPPSRVGETQYF.

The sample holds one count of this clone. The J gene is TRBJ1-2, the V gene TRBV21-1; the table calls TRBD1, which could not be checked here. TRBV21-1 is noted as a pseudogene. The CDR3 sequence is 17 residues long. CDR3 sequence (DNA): TGTGCCAGCAGCCCCCGGGCCGCAACACAAGGGGGACGTGGCTACACCTTC. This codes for CASSPRAATQGGRGYTF.

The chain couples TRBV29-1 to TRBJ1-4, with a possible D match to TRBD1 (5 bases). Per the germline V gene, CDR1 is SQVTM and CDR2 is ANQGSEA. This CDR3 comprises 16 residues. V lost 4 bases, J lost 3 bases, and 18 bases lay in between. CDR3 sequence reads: CSVGVPPTAANEKLFF. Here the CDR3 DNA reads TGCAGCGTTGGGGTTCCACCGACAGCTGCTAATGAAAAACTGTTTTTT.

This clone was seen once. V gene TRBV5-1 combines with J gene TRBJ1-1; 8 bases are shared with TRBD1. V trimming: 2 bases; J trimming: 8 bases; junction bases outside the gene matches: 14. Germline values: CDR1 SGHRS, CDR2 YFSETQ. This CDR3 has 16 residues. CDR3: CASSLDTGGLAREAFF. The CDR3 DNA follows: TGCGCCAGCAGCTTAGATACAGGGGGTTTGGCCCGAGAAGCTTTCTTT.

The CDR3 sequence: CASSLEGASAKNIQYF. CDR3 DNA sequence: TGCGCCAGCAGCTTGGAAGGGGCTTCTGCCAAAAACATTCAGTACTTC. The V gene is TRBV5-1, the J gene TRBJ2-4, with D perhaps matching TRBD1 (5 bases). V lost 0 bases and J 1 base, leaving 11 bases between the germline ends. The CDR3 loop spans 16 amino acids. Germline V gene data show CDR1 as SGHRS and CDR2 as YFSETQ.

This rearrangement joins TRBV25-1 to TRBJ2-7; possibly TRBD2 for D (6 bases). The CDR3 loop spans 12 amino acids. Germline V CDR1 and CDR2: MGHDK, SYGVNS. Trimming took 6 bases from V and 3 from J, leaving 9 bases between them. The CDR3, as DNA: TGTGCCAGCAGGGGACTGAGCTACGAGCAGTACTTC. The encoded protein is CASRGLSYEQYF.

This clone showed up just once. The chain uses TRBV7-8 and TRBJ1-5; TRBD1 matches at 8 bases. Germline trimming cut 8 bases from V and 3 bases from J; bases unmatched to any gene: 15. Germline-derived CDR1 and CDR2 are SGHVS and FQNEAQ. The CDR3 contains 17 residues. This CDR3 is CASGQTGVRRDNQPQHF. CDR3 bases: TGTGCCAGCGGACAGACAGGGGTACGTAGGGACAATCAGCCCCAGCATTTT.

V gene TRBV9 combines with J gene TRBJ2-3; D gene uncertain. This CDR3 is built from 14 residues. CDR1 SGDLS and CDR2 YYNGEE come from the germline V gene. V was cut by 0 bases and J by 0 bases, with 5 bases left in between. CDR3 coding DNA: TGTGCCAGCAGCGTAGGAGACAGCACAGATACGCAGTATTTT. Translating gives CASSVGDSTDTQYF.

CDR3 nucleotide sequence: TGTGCCAGCAGCTCCATCAACACCGGGGAGCTGTTTTTT. It yields the protein CASSSINTGELFF. The gene calls are TRBV7-9 and TRBJ2-2; D unresolved. Trimming cost V 4 bases and J 2 bases, with 5 bases left between them. There are 13 residues in the CDR3. The germline V gene encodes CDR1 SEHNR and CDR2 FQNEAQ (reference sequence).

CDR3 sequence reads: CATSSNTEAFF. CDR3 sequence (DNA): TGTGCCACCTCGTCGAACACTGAAGCTTTCTTT. The rearrangement links TRBV24-1 to TRBJ1-1; D is uncertain. Trimming left V 9 bases short and J 1 base short, with 5 bases between. Germline-derived CDR1 and CDR2 are KGHDR and SFDVKD. This CDR3 region has 11 residues.

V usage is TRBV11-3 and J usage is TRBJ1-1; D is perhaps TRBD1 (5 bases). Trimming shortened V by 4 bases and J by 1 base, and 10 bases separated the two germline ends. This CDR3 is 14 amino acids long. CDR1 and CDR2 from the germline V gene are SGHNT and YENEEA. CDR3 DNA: TGTGCCAGCAGCTCGTCGACAGCGAACACTGAAGCTTTCTTT. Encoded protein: CASSSSTANTEAFF.

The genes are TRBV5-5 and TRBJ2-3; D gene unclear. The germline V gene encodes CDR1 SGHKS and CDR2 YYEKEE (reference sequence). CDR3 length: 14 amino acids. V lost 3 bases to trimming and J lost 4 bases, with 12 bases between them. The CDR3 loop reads CASSSNVIADTQYF. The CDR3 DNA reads TGTGCCAGCAGCTCAAATGTGATTGCAGATACGCAGTATTTT.

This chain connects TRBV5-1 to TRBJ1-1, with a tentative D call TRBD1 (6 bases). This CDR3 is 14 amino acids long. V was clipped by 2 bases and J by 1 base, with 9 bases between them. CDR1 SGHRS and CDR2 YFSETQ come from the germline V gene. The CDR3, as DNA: TGCGCCAGCAGCTTAGGAGGGGGGAACACTGAAGCTTTCTTT. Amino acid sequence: CASSLGGGNTEAFF.

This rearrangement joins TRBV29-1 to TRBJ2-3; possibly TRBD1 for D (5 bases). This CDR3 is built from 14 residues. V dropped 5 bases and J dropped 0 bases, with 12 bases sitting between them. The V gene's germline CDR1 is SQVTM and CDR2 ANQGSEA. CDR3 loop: CSVRTRISTDTQYF. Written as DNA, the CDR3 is TGCAGCGTTCGGACAAGAATAAGCACAGATACGCAGTATTTT.

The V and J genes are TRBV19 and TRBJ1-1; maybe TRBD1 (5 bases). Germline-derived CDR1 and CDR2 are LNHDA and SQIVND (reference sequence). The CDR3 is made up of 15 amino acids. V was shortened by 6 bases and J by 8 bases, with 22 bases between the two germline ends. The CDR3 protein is CASSPPLGPTSEAFF. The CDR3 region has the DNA TGTGCCAGTAGCCCACCACTGGGACCCACCTCGGAAGCTTTCTTT.

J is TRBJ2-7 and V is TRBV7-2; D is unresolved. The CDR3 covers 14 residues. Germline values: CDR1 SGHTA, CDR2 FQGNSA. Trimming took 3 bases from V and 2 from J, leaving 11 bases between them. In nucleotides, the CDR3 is TGTGCCAGCAGCTTCCGATTAGGCGCCTACGAGCAGTACTTC. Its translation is CASSFRLGAYEQYF.